The 16 T cell receptor beta chains reported below all come from one sample, sequenced in a study of blood T cell repertoires in COVID-19. Assay: immunoSEQ multiplex PCR; the TCRdb copy retains only in-frame clones and omits some. The sample carries 200,000 to 250,000 clones, more than 75% recorded once. Material: peripheral blood. These receptors were taken from a human donor in a cohort sampled during active COVID-19.

This clone has only a few counts. The chain links TRBV7-3 to TRBJ2-7; 7 nucleotides align to TRBD1. The V gene end was trimmed by 4 bases and the J gene end by 3 bases; junction bases not matched to a gene: 9. CDR3 length: 15 amino acids. CDR1 is SGHTA, CDR2 FQGTGA, per germline. The chain's CDR3 is CASSSHRGSVYEQYF. The CDR3 DNA is TGTGCCAGCAGCTCCCACAGGGGCTCCGTCTACGAGCAGTACTTC. The full variable domain, in which reference TRBV7-3 and TRBJ2-7 provide the parts outside the CDR3, is GAGVSQTPSNKVTEKGKYVELRCDPISGHTALYWYRQSLGQGPEFLIYFQGTGAADDSGLPNDRFFAVRPEGSVSTLKIQRTERGDSAVYLCASSSHRGSVYEQYFGPGTRLTVT.

This chain links TRBV18 with TRBJ1-6, with 8 positions matching TRBD1. The V and J ends lost 2 bases and 8 bases, in that order; junction bases with no gene match: 5. The germline V gene has CDR1 KGHSH and CDR2 LQKENI. This CDR3 has 15 residues. The CDR3 sequence: CASSPIKTGDSPLHF. CDR3 in DNA: TGTGCCAGCTCACCAATAAAGACAGGGGATTCACCCCTCCACTTT.

V and J are TRBV5-1 and TRBJ1-1; 8 bases fit TRBD1. V trimming: 6 bases; J trimming: 2 bases; junction bases outside the gene matches: 6. The CDR3 length is 14 residues. In germline, CDR1 is SGHRS, CDR2 YFSETQ. CDR3: CASTRGQENTEAFF. CDR3 sequence (DNA): TGCGCCAGCACCAGGGGACAGGAAAACACTGAAGCTTTCTTT.

The chain couples TRBV9 to TRBJ2-7; 7 bases map to TRBD1. Germline values: CDR1 SGDLS, CDR2 YYNGEE. The CDR3 is made up of 15 amino acids. V lost 3 bases, J lost 3 bases, and 9 bases stayed unmatched. The CDR3 DNA sequence: TGTGCCAGCAGCGCCTCTCACAGGGGCAGCTACGAGCAGTACTTC. It encodes CASSASHRGSYEQYF.

The chain carries TRBV5-1 and TRBJ2-2; D is perhaps TRBD1 (6 bases). Per the germline V gene, CDR1 is SGHRS and CDR2 is YFSETQ. There are 21 residues in the CDR3. V dropped 0 bases and J dropped 4 bases, with 28 bases sitting between them. CDR3 in DNA: TGCGCCAGCAGCTTGGAGTCGCTTATCGACAGGACACGAAAACGCACCGGGGAGCTGTTTTTT. The encoded protein is CASSLESLIDRTRKRTGELFF.

V is TRBV7-9 and J is TRBJ2-7; 8 bases agree with TRBD1. This CDR3 has 15 amino acids. Germline lookup yields CDR1 SEHNR and CDR2 FQNEAQ (reference sequence). V lost 2 bases and J lost 0; bases outside the gene matches: 3. The CDR3 spells CASSLTGGSSYEQYF. The DNA of the CDR3 is TGTGCCAGCAGCTTAACAGGGGGTAGCTCCTACGAGCAGTACTTC.

This clone has just one count. J is TRBJ2-5 and V is TRBV6-6, with a tentative D call TRBD1 (6 bases). With 6 bases removed from V and 0 bases from J, the gap between germline ends came to 8 bases. Looked up from germline, CDR1 is MNHNY and CDR2 is SVGAGI (reference sequence). The CDR3 extends over 13 amino acids. CDR3 protein: CASSTGHQETQYF. In DNA form, the CDR3 reads TGTGCCAGCAGCACAGGGCACCAAGAGACCCAGTACTTC.

The gene calls are TRBV5-1 and TRBJ2-7, with D perhaps matching TRBD2 (6 bases). With 4 bases removed from V and 6 bases from J, the gap between germline ends came to 11 bases. This CDR3 region has 12 residues. The V gene's germline CDR1 is SGHRS and CDR2 YFSETQ. The CDR3 loop is CASSGGSGEQYF. DNA of the CDR3: TGCGCCAGCAGCGGAGGGAGCGGCGAGCAGTACTTC.

The V and J genes are TRBV7-8 and TRBJ2-3, with D unclear. Trimming removed 5 bases from V and 4 bases from J, with 10 bases in between. The CDR3 is 13 amino acids. Germline V gene sequence: CDR1 SGHVS, CDR2 FQNEAQ. The CDR3 reads CASSQSEADTQYF. In nucleotides, the CDR3 is TGTGCCAGCAGCCAAAGTGAGGCAGATACGCAGTATTTT.

This chain connects TRBV10-3 to TRBJ1-1; 9 positions agree with TRBD1. The germline gives CDR1 ENHRY, CDR2 SYGVKD. This CDR3 has 14 amino acids. V dropped 7 bases and J dropped 1; count of bases not matched to a gene: 4. This chain's CDR3 is CAIKGGQGNTEAFF. CDR3 sequence (DNA): TGTGCCATCAAGGGGGGACAGGGGAACACTGAAGCTTTCTTT.

The V and J genes are TRBV2 and TRBJ2-1; possibly TRBD1 for D (6 bases). Per germline, CDR1 SNHLY and CDR2 FYNNEI. V was cut by 2 bases and J by 2 bases, with 10 bases left in between. This CDR3 comprises 15 residues. The CDR3 loop is CASSEWGPTYNEQFF. DNA of the CDR3: TGTGCCAGCAGTGAATGGGGGCCGACCTACAATGAGCAGTTCTTC.

The J gene is TRBJ2-2, the V gene TRBV15, with D maybe TRBD1 (6 bases). This CDR3 has 18 amino acids. Germline V lookup: CDR1 LNHNV, CDR2 YYDKDF (reference sequence). V lost 0 bases, J lost 2 bases, and 16 bases lay in between. In DNA, the CDR3 is TGTGCCACCAGCAGAGATAGAACAAGGGGACACAACACCGGGGAGCTGTTTTTT. This translates into CATSRDRTRGHNTGELFF.

The chain uses TRBV6-6 and TRBJ2-1, with D uncertain. This CDR3 is 15 amino acids long. Germline CDR1 is MNHNY and CDR2 is SVGAGI (reference sequence). Trimming left V 7 bases short and J 7 bases short, with 20 bases between. DNA for the CDR3: TGTGCCAGCACCCCCGAAACAGAACGTGGTAATGAGCAGTTCTTC. Protein product: CASTPETERGNEQFF.

The CDR3 spells CASSYPLMEMNTEAFF. Here the CDR3 DNA reads TGTGCCAGCAGTTACCCCTTGATGGAGATGAACACTGAAGCTTTCTTT. This chain links TRBV6-2 or TRBV6-3 with TRBJ1-1; D uncertain. The germline gives CDR1 MNHEY, CDR2 SVGEGT. V shed 2 bases and J shed 0 bases, with 13 bases lying between them. The CDR3 extends over 16 amino acids.

This chain connects TRBV10-3 to TRBJ1-2; a possible D gene is TRBD1 (6 bases). Germline-derived CDR1 and CDR2 are ENHRY and SYGVKD. Trimming took 6 bases from V and 6 from J, leaving 17 bases between them. The CDR3 extends over 14 amino acids. This chain's CDR3 is CAISAEQGRDGYTF. The CDR3 DNA reads TGTGCCATCAGCGCCGAACAGGGTAGGGATGGCTACACCTTC.

With regard to this clone: This sample includes further DNA sequences coding for the same CDR3. This chain connects TRBV6-5 to TRBJ1-1, with D unresolved. Between the trimmed V and J ends, which lost 5 bases and 2 bases, there was a span of 3 bases. The germline gives CDR1 MNHEY, CDR2 SVGAGI. The CDR3 totals 11 residues. The chain's CDR3 is CASSPNTEAFF. CDR3 DNA: TGTGCCAGCAGTCCAAACACTGAAGCTTTCTTT.